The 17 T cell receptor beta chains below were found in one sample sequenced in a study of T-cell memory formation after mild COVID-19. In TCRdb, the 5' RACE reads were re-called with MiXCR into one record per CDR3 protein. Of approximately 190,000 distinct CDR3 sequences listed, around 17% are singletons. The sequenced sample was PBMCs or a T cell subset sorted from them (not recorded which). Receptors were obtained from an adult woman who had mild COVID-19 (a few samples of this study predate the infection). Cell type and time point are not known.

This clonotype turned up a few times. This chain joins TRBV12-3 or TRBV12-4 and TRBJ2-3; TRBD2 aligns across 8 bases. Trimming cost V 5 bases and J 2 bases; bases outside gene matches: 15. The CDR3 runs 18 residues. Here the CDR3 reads CASSPDLGSSGDTDTQYF. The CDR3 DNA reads TGTGCCAGCAGTCCCGACCTTGGTAGTAGCGGGGACACAGATACGCAGTATTTT.

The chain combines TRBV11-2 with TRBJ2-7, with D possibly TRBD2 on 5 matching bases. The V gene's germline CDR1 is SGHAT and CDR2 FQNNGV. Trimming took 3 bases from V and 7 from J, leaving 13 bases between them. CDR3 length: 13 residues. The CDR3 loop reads CASSFDITGEQYF. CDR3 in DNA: TGTGCCAGCAGCTTCGACATCACGGGGGAGCAGTACTTC.

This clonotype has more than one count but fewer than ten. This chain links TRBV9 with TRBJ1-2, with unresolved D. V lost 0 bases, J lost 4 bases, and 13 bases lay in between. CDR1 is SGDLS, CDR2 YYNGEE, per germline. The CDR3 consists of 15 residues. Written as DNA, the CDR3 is TGTGCCAGCAGCGTAGGGACCCTGGAAGGCTATGGCTACACCTTC. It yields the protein CASSVGTLEGYGYTF.

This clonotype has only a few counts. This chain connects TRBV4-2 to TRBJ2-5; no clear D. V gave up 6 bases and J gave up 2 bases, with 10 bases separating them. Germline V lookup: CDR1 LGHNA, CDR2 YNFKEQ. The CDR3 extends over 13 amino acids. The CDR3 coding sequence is TGTGCCAGCAGTTCTGGGTCTCAAGAGACCCAGTACTTC. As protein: CASSSGSQETQYF.

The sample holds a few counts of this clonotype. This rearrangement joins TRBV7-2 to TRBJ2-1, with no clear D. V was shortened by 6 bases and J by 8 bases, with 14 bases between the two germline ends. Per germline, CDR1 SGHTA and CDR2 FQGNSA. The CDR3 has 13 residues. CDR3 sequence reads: CASSPPVRDEQFF. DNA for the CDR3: TGTGCCAGCAGTCCCCCCGTTAGGGATGAGCAGTTCTTC.

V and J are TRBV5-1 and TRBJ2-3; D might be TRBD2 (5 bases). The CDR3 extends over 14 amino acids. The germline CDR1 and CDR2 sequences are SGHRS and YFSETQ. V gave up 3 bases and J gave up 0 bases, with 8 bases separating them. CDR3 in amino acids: CASSSRTSTDTQYF. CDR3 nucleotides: TGCGCCAGCAGCTCACGGACTAGCACAGATACGCAGTATTTT.

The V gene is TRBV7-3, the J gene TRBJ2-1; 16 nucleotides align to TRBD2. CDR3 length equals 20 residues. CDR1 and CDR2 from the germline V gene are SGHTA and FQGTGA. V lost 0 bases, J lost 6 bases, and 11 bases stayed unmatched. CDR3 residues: CASSLTGTGLAGGHLNEQFF. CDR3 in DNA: TGTGCCAGCAGCTTAACGGGCACGGGACTAGCGGGGGGGCACCTCAATGAGCAGTTCTTC.

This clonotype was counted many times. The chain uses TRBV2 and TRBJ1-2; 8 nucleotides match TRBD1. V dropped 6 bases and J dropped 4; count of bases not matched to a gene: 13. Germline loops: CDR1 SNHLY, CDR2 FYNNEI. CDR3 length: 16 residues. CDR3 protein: CASRATGTGPRYGYTF. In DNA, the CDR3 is TGTGCCAGCAGGGCAACCGGGACAGGACCTCGCTATGGCTACACCTTC.

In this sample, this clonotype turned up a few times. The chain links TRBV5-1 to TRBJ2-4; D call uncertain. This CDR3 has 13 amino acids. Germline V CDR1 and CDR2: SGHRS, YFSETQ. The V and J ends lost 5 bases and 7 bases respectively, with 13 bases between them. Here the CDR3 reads CASRSRLGNIQYF. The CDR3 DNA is TGCGCCAGCAGAAGCAGGCTAGGGAACATTCAGTACTTC.

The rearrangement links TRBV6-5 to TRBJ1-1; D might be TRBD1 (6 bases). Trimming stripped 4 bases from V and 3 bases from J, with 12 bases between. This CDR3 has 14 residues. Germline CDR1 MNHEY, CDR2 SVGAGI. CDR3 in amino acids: CASSLQGPDTEAFF. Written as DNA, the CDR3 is TGTGCCAGCAGTTTACAGGGCCCTGACACTGAAGCTTTCTTT.

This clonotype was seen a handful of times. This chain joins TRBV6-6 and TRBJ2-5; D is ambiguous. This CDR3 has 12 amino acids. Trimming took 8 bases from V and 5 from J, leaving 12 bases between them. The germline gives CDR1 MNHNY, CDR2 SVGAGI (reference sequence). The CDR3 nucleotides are TGTGCCAGCTCTGGTTACACGGAGACCCAGTACTTC. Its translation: CASSGYTETQYF.

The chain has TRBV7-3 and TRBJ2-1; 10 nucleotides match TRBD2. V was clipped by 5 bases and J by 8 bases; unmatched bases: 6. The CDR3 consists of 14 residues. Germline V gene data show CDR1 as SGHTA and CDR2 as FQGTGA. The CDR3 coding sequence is TGTGCCAGCAGCCCTAGCGGGGGACGAGATGAGCAGTTCTTC. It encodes CASSPSGGRDEQFF. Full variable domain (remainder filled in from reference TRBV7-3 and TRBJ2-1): GAGVSQTPSNKVTEKGKYVELRCDPISGHTALYWYRQSLGQGPEFLIYFQGTGAADDSGLPNDRFFAVRPEGSVSTLKIQRTERGDSAVYLCASSPSGGRDEQFFGPGTRLTVL.

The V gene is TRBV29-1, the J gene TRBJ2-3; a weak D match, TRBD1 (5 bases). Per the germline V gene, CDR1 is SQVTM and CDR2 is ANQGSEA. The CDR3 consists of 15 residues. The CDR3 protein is CRGKGLTSSTDTQYF. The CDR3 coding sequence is TGCAGGGGCAAGGGGCTGACTTCTAGCACAGATACGCAGTATTTT.

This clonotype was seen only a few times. Written as DNA, the CDR3 is TGTGCCAGCAGCCAAGGAGGTGTAGATACGCAGTATTTT. This encodes CASSQGGVDTQYF. The chain combines TRBV14 with TRBJ2-3; D gene ambiguous. This CDR3 is built from 13 residues. Germline V gene lookup returns CDR1 SGHDN and CDR2 FVKESK. The V gene lost 1 base and the J gene lost 5 bases, with 7 bases spanning the gap. Using reference TRBV14 and TRBJ2-3 for the parts outside the CDR3, the full variable domain is EAGVTQFPSHSVIEKGQTVTLRCDPISGHDNLYWYRRVMGKEIKFLLHFVKESKQDESGMPNNRFLAERTGGTYSTLKVQPAELEDSGVYFCASSQGGVDTQYFGPGTRLTVL.

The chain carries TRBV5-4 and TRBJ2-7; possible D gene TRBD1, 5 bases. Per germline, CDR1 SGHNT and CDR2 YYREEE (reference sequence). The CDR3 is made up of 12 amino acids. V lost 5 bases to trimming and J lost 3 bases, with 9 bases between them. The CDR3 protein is CASRLDSYEQYF. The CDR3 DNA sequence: TGTGCCAGCAGGCTCGACAGCTACGAGCAGTACTTC.

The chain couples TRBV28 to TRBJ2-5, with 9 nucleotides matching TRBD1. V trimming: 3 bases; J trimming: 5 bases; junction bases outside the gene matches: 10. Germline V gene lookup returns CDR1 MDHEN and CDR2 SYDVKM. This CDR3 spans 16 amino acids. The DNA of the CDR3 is TGTGCCAGCAGTTTTGCCCACAGGGGGCCGAGGGAGACCCAGTACTTC. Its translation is CASSFAHRGPRETQYF.

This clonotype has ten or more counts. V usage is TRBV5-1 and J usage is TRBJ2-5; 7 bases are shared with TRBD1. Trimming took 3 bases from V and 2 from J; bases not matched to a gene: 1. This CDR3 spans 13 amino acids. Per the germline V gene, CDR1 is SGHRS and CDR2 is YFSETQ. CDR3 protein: CASSSGQQETQYF. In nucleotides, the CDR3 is TGCGCCAGCAGCTCGGGACAGCAAGAGACCCAGTACTTC.